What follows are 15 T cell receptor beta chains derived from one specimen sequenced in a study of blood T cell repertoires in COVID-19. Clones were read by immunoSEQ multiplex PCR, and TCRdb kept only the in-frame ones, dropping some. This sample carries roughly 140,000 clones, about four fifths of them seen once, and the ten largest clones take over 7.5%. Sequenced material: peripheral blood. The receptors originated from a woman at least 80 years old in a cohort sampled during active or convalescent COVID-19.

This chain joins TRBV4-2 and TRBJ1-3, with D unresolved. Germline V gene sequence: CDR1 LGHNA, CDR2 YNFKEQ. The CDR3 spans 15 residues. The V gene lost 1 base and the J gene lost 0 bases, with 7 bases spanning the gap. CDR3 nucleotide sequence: TGTGCCAGCAGCCAAGGACATTCCTCTGGAAACACCATATATTTT. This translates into CASSQGHSSGNTIYF.

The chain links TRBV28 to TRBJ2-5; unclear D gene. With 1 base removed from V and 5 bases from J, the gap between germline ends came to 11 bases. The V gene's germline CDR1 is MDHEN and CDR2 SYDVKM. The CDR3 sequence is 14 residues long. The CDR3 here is CASSLSNRRETQYF. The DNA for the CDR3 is TGTGCCAGCAGTTTATCGAACAGACGGGAGACCCAGTACTTC.

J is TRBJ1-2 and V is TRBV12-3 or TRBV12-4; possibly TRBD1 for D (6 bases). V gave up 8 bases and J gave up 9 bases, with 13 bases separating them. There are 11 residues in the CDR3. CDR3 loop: CASCQGQRYTF. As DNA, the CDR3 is TGTGCCAGCTGCCAAGGACAGCGCTACACCTTC.

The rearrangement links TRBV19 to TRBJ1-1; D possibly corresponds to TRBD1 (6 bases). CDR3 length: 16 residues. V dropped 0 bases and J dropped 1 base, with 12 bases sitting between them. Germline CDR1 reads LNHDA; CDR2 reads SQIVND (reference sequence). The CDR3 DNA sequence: TGTGCCAGTAGTATAGACCGTTGGACAGAGAACACTGAAGCTTTCTTT. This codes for CASSIDRWTENTEAFF.

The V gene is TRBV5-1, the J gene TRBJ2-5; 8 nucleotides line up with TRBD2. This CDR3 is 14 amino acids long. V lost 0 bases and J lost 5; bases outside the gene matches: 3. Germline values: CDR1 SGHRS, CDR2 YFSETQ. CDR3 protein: CASSLGTSWETQYF. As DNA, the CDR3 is TGCGCCAGCAGCTTGGGGACTAGCTGGGAGACCCAGTACTTC.

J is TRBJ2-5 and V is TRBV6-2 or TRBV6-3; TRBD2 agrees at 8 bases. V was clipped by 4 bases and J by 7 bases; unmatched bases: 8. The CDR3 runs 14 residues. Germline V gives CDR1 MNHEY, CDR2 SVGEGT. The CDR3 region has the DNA TGTGCCAGCAGTTCACCCCGGGGGGGCGTGACCCAGTACTTC. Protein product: CASSSPRGGVTQYF.

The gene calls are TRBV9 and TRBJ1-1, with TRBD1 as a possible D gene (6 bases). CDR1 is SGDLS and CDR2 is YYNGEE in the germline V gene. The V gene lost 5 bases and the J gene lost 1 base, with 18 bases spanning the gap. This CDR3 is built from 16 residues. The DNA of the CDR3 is TGTGCCAGCAGTCCCCTTGCTGGACAGACGAACACTGAAGCTTTCTTT. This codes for CASSPLAGQTNTEAFF.

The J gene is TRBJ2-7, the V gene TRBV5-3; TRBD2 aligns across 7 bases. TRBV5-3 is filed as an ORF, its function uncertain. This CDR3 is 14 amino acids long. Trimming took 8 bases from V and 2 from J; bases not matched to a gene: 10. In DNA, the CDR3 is TGTGCCAGGAGCCACCTCCGGGGGGCCTACGAGCAGTACGTC. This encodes CARSHLRGAYEQYV.

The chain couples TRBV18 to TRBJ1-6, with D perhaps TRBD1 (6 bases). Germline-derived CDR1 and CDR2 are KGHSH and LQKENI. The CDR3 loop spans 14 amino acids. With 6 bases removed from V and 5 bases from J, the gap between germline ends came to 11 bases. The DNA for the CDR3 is TGTGCCAGCTCGCCTAGACAGGATAATTCACCCCTCCACTTT. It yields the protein CASSPRQDNSPLHF.

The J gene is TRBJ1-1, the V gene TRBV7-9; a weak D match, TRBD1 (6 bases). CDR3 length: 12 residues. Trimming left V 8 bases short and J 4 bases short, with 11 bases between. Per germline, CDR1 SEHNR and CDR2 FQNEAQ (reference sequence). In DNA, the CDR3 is TGTGCCAGCGCAGGGGTTTCCACTGAAGCTTTCTTT. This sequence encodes CASAGVSTEAFF.

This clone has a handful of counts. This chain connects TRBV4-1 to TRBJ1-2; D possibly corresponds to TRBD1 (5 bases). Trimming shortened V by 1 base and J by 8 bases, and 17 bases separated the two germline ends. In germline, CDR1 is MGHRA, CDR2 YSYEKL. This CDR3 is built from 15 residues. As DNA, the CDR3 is TGCGCCAGCAGCCAAGGACGGGCGGGGGGAGGCGGCTACACCTTC. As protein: CASSQGRAGGGGYTF.

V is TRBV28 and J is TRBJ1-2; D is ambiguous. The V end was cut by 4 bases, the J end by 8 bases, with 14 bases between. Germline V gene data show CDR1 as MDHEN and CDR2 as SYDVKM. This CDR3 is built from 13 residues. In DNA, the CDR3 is TGTGCCAGCAGTTCCGGCCACATCGGGGGCTACACCTTC. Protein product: CASSSGHIGGYTF.

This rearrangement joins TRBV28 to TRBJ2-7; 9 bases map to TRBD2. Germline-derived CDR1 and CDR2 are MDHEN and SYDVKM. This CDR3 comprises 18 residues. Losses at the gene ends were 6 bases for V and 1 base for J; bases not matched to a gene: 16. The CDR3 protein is CASRGGAWSGGRSYEQYV. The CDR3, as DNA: TGTGCCAGCAGGGGCGGCGCATGGAGCGGGGGGAGATCCTACGAGCAGTACGTC.

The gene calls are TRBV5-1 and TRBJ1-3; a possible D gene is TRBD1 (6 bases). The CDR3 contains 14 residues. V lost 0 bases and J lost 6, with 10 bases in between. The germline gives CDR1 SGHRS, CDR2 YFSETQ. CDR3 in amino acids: CASSLAGEANTIYF. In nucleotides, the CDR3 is TGCGCCAGCAGCTTGGCAGGGGAAGCAAACACCATATATTTT.

CDR3 bases: TGTGCCAGCTCACCACCGAAGGGGTACCAAGAGACCCAGTACTTC. Residues: CASSPPKGYQETQYF. V is TRBV18 and J is TRBJ2-5; D might be TRBD1 (5 bases). Germline V gene data show CDR1 as KGHSH and CDR2 as LQKENI. The length of the CDR3 is 15 residues. V lost 0 bases to trimming and J lost 0 bases, with 8 bases between them.